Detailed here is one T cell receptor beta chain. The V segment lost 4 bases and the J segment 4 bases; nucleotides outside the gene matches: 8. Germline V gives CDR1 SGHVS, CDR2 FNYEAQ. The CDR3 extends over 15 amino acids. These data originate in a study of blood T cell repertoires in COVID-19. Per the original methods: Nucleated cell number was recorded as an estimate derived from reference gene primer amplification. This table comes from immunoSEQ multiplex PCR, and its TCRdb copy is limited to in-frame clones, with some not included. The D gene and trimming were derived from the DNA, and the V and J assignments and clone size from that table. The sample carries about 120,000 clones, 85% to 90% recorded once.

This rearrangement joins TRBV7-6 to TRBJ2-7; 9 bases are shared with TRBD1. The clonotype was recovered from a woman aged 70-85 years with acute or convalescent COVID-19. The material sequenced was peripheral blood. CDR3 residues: CASSSGRDRVYEQYF. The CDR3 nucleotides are TGTGCCAGCAGCTCCGGCCGGGACAGGGTTTACGAGCAGTACTTC.